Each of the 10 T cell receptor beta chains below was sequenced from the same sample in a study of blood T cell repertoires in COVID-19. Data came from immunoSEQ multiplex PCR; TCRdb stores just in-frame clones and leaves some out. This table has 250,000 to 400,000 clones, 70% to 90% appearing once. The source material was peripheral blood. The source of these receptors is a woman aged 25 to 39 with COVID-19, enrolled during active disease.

The CDR3 sequence: CASSQDGGSVLYNEKLFF. The CDR3 DNA sequence: TGCGCCAGCAGCCAAGACGGGGGGTCGGTGCTTTATAATGAAAAACTGTTTTTT. This chain joins TRBV4-3 and TRBJ1-4; D perhaps matches TRBD1 (5 bases). Germline CDR1 LGHNA, CDR2 YSLEER. V lost 0 bases and J lost 4, with 18 bases in between. The CDR3 sequence is 18 residues long.

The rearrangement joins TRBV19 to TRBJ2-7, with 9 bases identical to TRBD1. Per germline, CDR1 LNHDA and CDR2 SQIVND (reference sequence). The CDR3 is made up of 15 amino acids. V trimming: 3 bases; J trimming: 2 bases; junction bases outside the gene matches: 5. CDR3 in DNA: TGTGCCAGTAGTATGGGGACAGGGACCCCCTACGAGCAGTACTTC. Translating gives CASSMGTGTPYEQYF. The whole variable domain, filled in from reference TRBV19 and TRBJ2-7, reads DGGITQSPKYLFRKEGQNVTLSCEQNLNHDAMYWYRQDPGQGLRLIYYSQIVNDFQKGDIAEGYSVSREKKESFPLTVTSAQKNPTAFYLCASSMGTGTPYEQYFGPGTRLTVT.

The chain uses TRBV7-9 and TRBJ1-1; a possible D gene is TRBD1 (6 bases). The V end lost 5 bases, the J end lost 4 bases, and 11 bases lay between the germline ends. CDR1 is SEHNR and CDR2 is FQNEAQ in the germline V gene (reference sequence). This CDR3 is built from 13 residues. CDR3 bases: TGTGCCAGCAGCACACCAGGGGCCACTGAAGCTTTCTTT. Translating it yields CASSTPGATEAFF.

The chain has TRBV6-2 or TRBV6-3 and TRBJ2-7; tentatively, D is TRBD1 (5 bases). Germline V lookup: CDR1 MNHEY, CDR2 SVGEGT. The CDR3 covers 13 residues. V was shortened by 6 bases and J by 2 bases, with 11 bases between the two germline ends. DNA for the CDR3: TGTGCCAGCAGCTCAGACAGAACCTACGAGCAGTACTTC. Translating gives CASSSDRTYEQYF.

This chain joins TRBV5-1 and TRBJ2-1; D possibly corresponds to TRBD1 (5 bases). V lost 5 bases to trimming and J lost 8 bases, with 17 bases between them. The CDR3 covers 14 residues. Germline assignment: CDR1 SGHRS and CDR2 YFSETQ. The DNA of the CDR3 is TGCGCCAGCAGTGTTCGGCAGGGTAACGATGAGCAGTTCTTC. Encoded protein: CASSVRQGNDEQFF.

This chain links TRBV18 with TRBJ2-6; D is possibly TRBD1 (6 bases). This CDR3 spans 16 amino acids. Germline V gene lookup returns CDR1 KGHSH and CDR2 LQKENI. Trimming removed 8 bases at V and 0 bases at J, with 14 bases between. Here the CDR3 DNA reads TGTGCCAGCCTACCTTCCAGGGGCTCTGGGGCCAACGTCCTGACTTTC. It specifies CASLPSRGSGANVLTF.

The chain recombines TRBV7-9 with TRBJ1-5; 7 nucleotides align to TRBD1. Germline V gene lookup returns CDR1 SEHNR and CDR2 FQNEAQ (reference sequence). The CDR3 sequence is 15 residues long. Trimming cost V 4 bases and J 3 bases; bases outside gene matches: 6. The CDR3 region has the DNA TGTGCCAGCAGCTCCGGGGACAGTTTCAATCAGCCCCAGCATTTT. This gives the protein CASSSGDSFNQPQHF.

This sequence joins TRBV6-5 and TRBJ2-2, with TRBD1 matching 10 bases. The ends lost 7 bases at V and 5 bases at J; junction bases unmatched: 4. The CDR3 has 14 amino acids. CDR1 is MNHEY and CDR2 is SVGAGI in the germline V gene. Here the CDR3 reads CASKKGQGTGELFF. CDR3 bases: TGTGCCAGCAAAAAGGGACAGGGGACCGGGGAGCTGTTTTTT.

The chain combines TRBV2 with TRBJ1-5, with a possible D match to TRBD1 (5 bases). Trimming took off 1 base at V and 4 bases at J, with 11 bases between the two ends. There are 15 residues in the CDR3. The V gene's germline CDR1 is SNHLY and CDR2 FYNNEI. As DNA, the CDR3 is TGTGCCAGCAGTGAAGGAGAGACAGCTAATCAGCCCCAGCATTTT. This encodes CASSEGETANQPQHF.

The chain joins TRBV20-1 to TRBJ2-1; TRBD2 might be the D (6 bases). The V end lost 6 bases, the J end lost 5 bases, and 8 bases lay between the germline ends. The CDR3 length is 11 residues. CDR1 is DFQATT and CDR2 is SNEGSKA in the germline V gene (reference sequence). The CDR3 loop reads CSARGHNEQFF. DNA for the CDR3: TGCAGTGCGCGGGGCCACAATGAGCAGTTCTTC.